This TCR beta chain appears in the sequencing data of a study of control samples from healthy donors and cancer patients. Data came from immunoSEQ multiplex PCR; TCRdb stores just in-frame clones and leaves some out. The sample records around 140,000 clones, just under 90% being singletons. The CDR3 is 16 residues long. From germline, CDR1 is SGHDT and CDR2 YYEEEE. V lost 2 bases, J lost 2 bases, and 6 bases stayed unmatched. This clonotype was obtained from a man between 50 and 59 years old with head and neck cancer. The V and J genes are TRBV5-6 and TRBJ2-2, with TRBD2 identical over 7 bases. Source material: PBMCs. CDR3 bases: TGTGCCAGCAGCTTATATGAGACTAGCAACACCGGGGAGCTGTTTTTT. It translates to CASSLYETSNTGELFF. Filled out from reference TRBV5-6 and TRBJ2-2, the complete variable domain reads DAGVTQSPTHLIKTRGQQVTLRCSPKSGHDTVSWYQQALGQGPQFIFQYYEEEERQRGNFPDRFSGHQFPNYSSELNVNALLLGDSALYLCASSLYETSNTGELFFGEGSRLTVL.